Listed here are 22 T cell receptor beta chains from one sample, sequenced in a study of cytomegalovirus exposure and HLA in healthy donors. The study ran its PCR with 60 Vbeta and 13 Jbeta primers. Assay used: immunoSEQ multiplex PCR; TCRdb lists only in-frame clones, some missing. The sample yields around 150,000 clones, approximately 80% seen once. Sequences were obtained from PBMCs. The receptor set was obtained from a young man in good health and CMV-seropositive.

The chain recombines TRBV27 with TRBJ2-1, with 7 bases identical to TRBD2. Germline V CDR1 and CDR2: MNHEY, SMNVEV (reference sequence). The junction had 9 bases not matched to a gene; V was cut back by 2 bases and J by 2 bases. The CDR3 consists of 17 residues. Written as DNA, the CDR3 is TGTGCCAGCAGTTTAAGGTTGGCGGGAGTCGCCTACAATGAGCAGTTCTTC. Translating it yields CASSLRLAGVAYNEQFF.

This clone came up once. J is TRBJ1-6 and V is TRBV11-2; 10 bases match TRBD1. The junction had 7 bases not matched to a gene; V was cut back by 1 base and J by 10 bases. Germline V gene lookup returns CDR1 SGHAT and CDR2 FQNNGV. This CDR3 has 16 amino acids. The CDR3 bases are TGTGCCAGCAGCTTAGGGGGACAGGGGCGAGGATCACCCCTCCACTTT. Translation: CASSLGGQGRGSPLHF.

This chain connects TRBV7-9 to TRBJ2-5, with D possibly TRBD2 on 6 matching bases. The germline V and J ends were trimmed by 5 bases and 4 bases, with 17 bases remaining between them. Looked up from germline, CDR1 is SEHNR and CDR2 is FQNEAQ (reference sequence). This CDR3 is 15 amino acids long. The CDR3 region has the DNA TGTGCCAGCAGCCCGGGAGTTGGGCGTGGAGAGACCCAGTACTTC. Translated, it gives CASSPGVGRGETQYF.

This clone was observed a few times. V usage is TRBV11-2 and J usage is TRBJ2-1; D may be TRBD2 (6 bases). CDR1 is SGHAT and CDR2 is FQNNGV in the germline V gene. Trimming stripped 4 bases from V and 9 bases from J, with 13 bases between. This CDR3 is built from 13 residues. This CDR3 is CASSSPGGIEQFF. CDR3 bases: TGTGCCAGCAGCTCGCCTGGCGGGATTGAGCAGTTCTTC.

The chain carries TRBV7-2 and TRBJ1-2; D uncertain. Germline V gene lookup returns CDR1 SGHTA and CDR2 FQGNSA. This CDR3 comprises 12 residues. Trimming left V 2 bases short and J 3 bases short, with 4 bases between. In DNA form, the CDR3 reads TGTGCCAGCAGCTTATTCGACTATGGCTACACCTTC. The encoded protein is CASSLFDYGYTF.

CDR3 sequence (DNA): TGTGCCAGCAGTCCGCTTCTTGCGGGAGGCCCTAGCTCCTACAATGAGCAGTTCTTC. Residues: CASSPLLAGGPSSYNEQFF. The rearrangement joins TRBV27 to TRBJ2-1; 8 bases map to TRBD2. Germline trimming cut 5 bases from V and 0 bases from J; bases unmatched to any gene: 15. The CDR3 is made up of 19 amino acids. In germline, CDR1 is MNHEY, CDR2 SMNVEV (reference sequence).

The genes are TRBV9 and TRBJ2-1, with D maybe TRBD1 (6 bases). The CDR3 is 14 amino acids. Germline V gives CDR1 SGDLS, CDR2 YYNGEE. Trimming left V 1 base short and J 4 bases short, with 9 bases between. CDR3 amino acids: CASSVSGQYNEQFF. DNA of the CDR3: TGTGCCAGCAGCGTATCAGGACAGTACAATGAGCAGTTCTTC.

A few counts support this clone. The chain couples TRBV28 to TRBJ2-1; tentatively, D is TRBD2 (6 bases). The CDR3 extends over 15 amino acids. V lost 5 bases and J 9 bases, leaving 20 bases between the germline ends. The germline CDR1 and CDR2 sequences are MDHEN and SYDVKM. CDR3 protein: CASSNRDSTRGEQFF. As DNA, the CDR3 is TGTGCCAGCAGTAACCGGGACTCCACCCGCGGTGAGCAGTTCTTC.

This clone turned up a few times. V is TRBV7-9 and J is TRBJ2-2; D is undetermined. The CDR3 totals 14 residues. Trimming left V 3 bases short and J 2 bases short, with 7 bases between. Germline V gives CDR1 SEHNR, CDR2 FQNEAQ (reference sequence). This CDR3 reads CASSFAGNTGELFF. DNA of the CDR3: TGTGCCAGCAGCTTCGCCGGTAACACCGGGGAGCTGTTTTTT.

This clone was detected once. The chain has TRBV4-1 and TRBJ1-2, with 8 bases matching TRBD1. Germline V gene data show CDR1 as MGHRA and CDR2 as YSYEKL. The CDR3 totals 18 residues. Unmatched junction bases numbered 9, after V lost 0 bases and J lost 0 bases. Here the CDR3 reads CASSQDLTGALANYGYTF. CDR3 sequence (DNA): TGCGCCAGCAGCCAAGATTTGACAGGGGCGCTAGCTAACTATGGCTACACCTTC.

The V and J genes are TRBV15 and TRBJ2-7, with TRBD1 as a possible D gene (6 bases). CDR3 length: 15 amino acids. The V gene's germline CDR1 is LNHNV and CDR2 YYDKDF (reference sequence). V was pared by 5 bases and J by 4 bases, with 18 bases between. Here the CDR3 DNA reads TGTGCCACCAGCCCCGTAGTACAGGGTTGGTACGAGCAGTACTTC. Translating it yields CATSPVVQGWYEQYF.

J is TRBJ2-2 and V is TRBV7-2, with D unresolved. Looked up from germline, CDR1 is SGHTA and CDR2 is FQGNSA. The CDR3 is made up of 13 amino acids. Trimming stripped 5 bases from V and 5 bases from J, with 9 bases between. In nucleotides, the CDR3 is TGTGCCAGCAGCCCCCTAACGACCGGGGAGCTGTTTTTT. Encoded protein: CASSPLTTGELFF. The full variable domain, completed using reference TRBV7-2 and TRBJ2-2, is GAGVSQSPSNKVTEKGKDVELRCDPISGHTALYWYRQSLGQGLEFLIYFQGNSAPDKSGLPSDRFSAERTGGSVSTLTIQRTQQEDSAVYLCASSPLTTGELFFGEGSRLTVL.

The chain couples TRBV7-8 to TRBJ1-2; D is perhaps TRBD1 (5 bases). The V and J ends lost 5 bases and 4 bases respectively, with 20 bases between them. The CDR3 covers 16 residues. Germline V gene lookup returns CDR1 SGHVS and CDR2 FQNEAQ. In DNA, the CDR3 is TGTGCCAGCAGCCCCTCCGGCAGGGAATTTATCTATGGCTACACCTTC. Translated: CASSPSGREFIYGYTF.

CDR3 region: CASSRGQLNTGELFF. DNA for the CDR3: TGCGCCAGCAGCCGGGGACAACTGAACACCGGGGAGCTGTTTTTT. The chain joins TRBV5-1 to TRBJ2-2; tentative D call: TRBD1 (6 bases). V lost 4 bases and J lost 1, with 11 bases in between. The germline CDR1 and CDR2 sequences are SGHRS and YFSETQ. The CDR3 is 15 amino acids.

This chain connects TRBV5-1 to TRBJ2-6; 13 nucleotides line up with TRBD2. Germline CDR1 is SGHRS and CDR2 is YFSETQ. This CDR3 region has 20 residues. The V segment lost 1 base and the J segment 3 bases; nucleotides outside the gene matches: 10. The CDR3 reads CASSLSRGLAGTSGANVLTF. CDR3 nucleotide sequence: TGCGCCAGCAGCTTGTCCAGGGGACTAGCGGGAACCAGTGGGGCCAACGTCCTGACTTTC.

The CDR3 loop reads CASSLGGQYSYEQYF. In nucleotides, the CDR3 is TGTGCCAGCAGCTTGGGAGGACAGTACTCCTACGAGCAGTACTTC. This chain uses TRBV5-6 with TRBJ2-7; perhaps TRBD1 as D (6 bases). V was clipped by 0 bases and J by 0 bases, with 10 bases between them. The CDR3 extends over 15 amino acids. The germline gives CDR1 SGHDT, CDR2 YYEEEE.

The chain couples TRBV5-8 to TRBJ2-2; no reliable D call. Germline V gene lookup returns CDR1 SGHTS and CDR2 YDEGEE. Trimming removed 2 bases at V and 7 bases at J, with 15 bases between. The CDR3 totals 15 residues. The CDR3 sequence: CASSFVSARSGELFF. CDR3 nucleotide sequence: TGTGCCAGCAGCTTCGTGAGCGCCCGGAGCGGGGAGCTGTTTTTT.

V usage is TRBV7-8 and J usage is TRBJ1-4, with 9 bases identical to TRBD1. The CDR3 runs to 14 residues. Losses at the gene ends were 5 bases for V and 8 bases for J; bases not matched to a gene: 6. Germline V lookup: CDR1 SGHVS, CDR2 FQNEAQ. The CDR3 DNA reads as TGTGCCAGCAGCCCGGGACAGGGCGGCGAAAAACTGTTTTTT. This sequence encodes CASSPGQGGEKLFF. Full variable domain (missing parts from reference TRBV7-8 and TRBJ1-4): GAGVSQSPRYKVAKRGQDVALRCDPISGHVSLFWYQQALGQGPEFLTYFQNEAQLDKSGLPSDRFFAERPEGSVSTLKIQRTQQEDSAVYLCASSPGQGGEKLFFGSGTQLSVL.

The V and J genes are TRBV2 and TRBJ2-1, with 9 bases that match TRBD1. The V gene end was trimmed by 2 bases and the J gene end by 4 bases; junction bases not matched to a gene: 9. This CDR3 region has 17 residues. Germline-derived CDR1 and CDR2 are SNHLY and FYNNEI. The CDR3 reads CASSEWTGTGLYNEQFF. The CDR3 DNA sequence: TGTGCCAGCAGTGAATGGACCGGGACAGGGCTTTACAATGAGCAGTTCTTC.

J is TRBJ2-1 and V is TRBV2, with TRBD2 matching 11 bases. CDR1 is SNHLY and CDR2 is FYNNEI in the germline V gene. The CDR3 runs to 13 residues. V shed 8 bases and J 6 bases; nucleotides not matched to a gene: 3. The CDR3 DNA reads as TGTGCCAGCGCACTAGCGGGGGTCAATGAGCAGTTCTTC. As protein: CASALAGVNEQFF. The full variable domain, completed using reference TRBV2 and TRBJ2-1, is EPEVTQTPSHQVTQMGQEVILRCVPISNHLYFYWYRQILGQKVEFLVSFYNNEISEKSEIFDDQFSVERPDGSNFTLKIRSTKLEDSAMYFCASALAGVNEQFFGPGTRLTVL.

The chain couples TRBV14 to TRBJ2-5, with D tentatively TRBD1 (6 bases). Germline V CDR1 and CDR2: SGHDN, FVKESK. Trimming cost V 4 bases and J 5 bases, with 17 bases left between them. The CDR3 runs to 15 residues. The CDR3 DNA reads as TGTGCCAGCAGCCGACCACAGGGTTTAATGGAGACCCAGTACTTC. This translates into CASSRPQGLMETQYF. The full variable domain, with the rest looked up from reference TRBV14 and TRBJ2-5, is EAGVTQFPSHSVIEKGQTVTLRCDPISGHDNLYWYRRVMGKEIKFLLHFVKESKQDESGMPNNRFLAERTGGTYSTLKVQPAELEDSGVYFCASSRPQGLMETQYFGPGTRLLVL.

This chain connects TRBV28 to TRBJ1-5, with D tentatively TRBD1 (5 bases). The length of the CDR3 is 17 residues. The V gene's germline CDR1 is MDHEN and CDR2 SYDVKM. Trimming took 10 bases from V and 0 from J, leaving 22 bases between them. The CDR3, as DNA: TGTGCCACCTCGTACTCGGGACTTCAAAATAGCAATCAGCCCCAGCATTTT. Amino acid sequence: CATSYSGLQNSNQPQHF.